A single sample is the source of the 15 T cell receptor beta chains below, sequenced in a study of blood T cell repertoires in COVID-19. Sequencing used immunoSEQ multiplex PCR; TCRdb keeps in-frame clones, though not all of them. The sample has just under 80,000 clones, around 80% seen once. The sequenced material came from peripheral blood. Source of these receptors: a woman in her 70s with acute or convalescent COVID-19.

This clone was recorded a few times. The CDR3 is CASKIHGRATGELFF. The CDR3 bases are TGTGCCAGTAAAATTCACGGGAGGGCTACCGGGGAGCTGTTTTTT. V gene TRBV19 combines with J gene TRBJ2-2, with 8 bases lining up with TRBD2. The CDR3 is 15 residues long. V was pared by 7 bases and J by 5 bases, with 9 bases of the junction left unmatched. Germline CDR1 reads LNHDA; CDR2 reads SQIVND (reference sequence).

This chain links TRBV7-3 with TRBJ2-1; 16 positions match TRBD2. After removal of 5 bases from V and 8 bases from J, the junction contained 6 bases not matched to a gene. Germline CDR1 is SGHTA and CDR2 is FQGTGA. The CDR3 runs to 16 residues. The CDR3 nucleotides read TGTGCCAGCAGCCCGGGACTAGCGGGAGGGCGTGATGAGCAGTTCTTC. Protein product: CASSPGLAGGRDEQFF.

The chain has TRBV19 and TRBJ2-2; 9 bases line up with TRBD1. This CDR3 contains 14 residues. From germline, CDR1 is LNHDA and CDR2 SQIVND (reference sequence). With 10 bases clipped from V and 0 bases from J, the junction kept 3 bases outside the gene matches. CDR3 in DNA: TGTGCCACCGACAGGGGGTCGAACACCGGGGAGCTGTTTTTT. Translated: CATDRGSNTGELFF.

The chain carries TRBV19 and TRBJ2-1, with TRBD2 as a possible D gene (5 bases). The V and J ends lost 5 bases and 5 bases respectively, with 7 bases between them. The CDR3 loop spans 12 amino acids. The germline V gene has CDR1 LNHDA and CDR2 SQIVND (reference sequence). CDR3 coding DNA: TGTGCCAGTAGTTTGAGGGACAATGAGCAGTTCTTC. This encodes CASSLRDNEQFF.

V and J are TRBV3-1 (or the pseudogene TRBV3-2) and TRBJ2-7; 13 nucleotides align to TRBD2. Germline V gene data show CDR1 as LGHDT and CDR2 as YNNKEL (reference sequence). V was clipped by 4 bases and J by 6 bases; unmatched bases: 6. This CDR3 contains 15 residues. The CDR3 spells CASSRTSGRAGEQYF. CDR3 bases: TGTGCCAGCAGCCGAACTAGCGGGAGGGCCGGCGAGCAGTACTTC.

The chain has TRBV30 and TRBJ2-7; 10 bases align to TRBD1. The CDR3 spans 13 residues. Losses at the gene ends were 8 bases for V and 1 base for J; bases not matched to a gene: 5. Germline loops: CDR1 GTSNPN, CDR2 SVGIG (reference sequence). In DNA form, the CDR3 reads TGTGCCGGAAGGACAGGGGGTTCCTACGAGCAGTACTTC. As protein: CAGRTGGSYEQYF.

V gene TRBV6-6 combines with J gene TRBJ1-3; tentative D call: TRBD1 (5 bases). The CDR3 is 15 residues long. The germline V gene encodes CDR1 MNHNY and CDR2 SVGAGI (reference sequence). Trimming removed 0 bases from V and 2 bases from J, with 8 bases in between. The CDR3 loop is CASSYSEGTGNTIYF. CDR3 in DNA: TGTGCCAGCAGTTACTCGGAGGGGACTGGAAACACCATATATTTT.

The chain recombines TRBV7-2 with TRBJ1-1; tentatively, D is TRBD1 (6 bases). In germline, CDR1 is SGHTA, CDR2 FQGNSA. The CDR3 consists of 15 residues. V was cut by 1 base and J by 4 bases, with 13 bases left in between. The CDR3 nucleotides read TGTGCCAGCAGCTTAGTGGGGGCTGCGGGCACTGAAGCTTTCTTT. Residues: CASSLVGAAGTEAFF.

The chain employs TRBV13 and TRBJ1-3, with TRBD1 identical over 7 bases. Germline CDR1 and CDR2: PRHDT and FYEKMQ (reference sequence). J lost 0 bases, V lost 4 bases, and 3 bases had no gene match. The CDR3 sequence is 15 residues long. The CDR3: CASSSQGFSGNTIYF. CDR3 in DNA: TGTGCCAGCAGCTCACAGGGGTTCTCTGGAAACACCATATATTTT.

The chain recombines TRBV5-1 with TRBJ1-1, with 9 nucleotides matching TRBD1. V lost 3 bases and J lost 5; bases outside the gene matches: 11. CDR1 is SGHRS and CDR2 is YFSETQ in the germline V gene. CDR3 length: 16 amino acids. In nucleotides, the CDR3 is TGCGCCAGCAGCTCCCGGGTTACAGGGGGCCCAACTGAAGCTTTCTTT. This sequence encodes CASSSRVTGGPTEAFF.

This clone came up once. Written as DNA, the CDR3 is TGTGCCAGCACGGTTGGGCTTTACAATGAGCAGTTCTTC. This encodes CASTVGLYNEQFF. This chain links TRBV12-3 or TRBV12-4 with TRBJ2-1; D ambiguous. Trimming pared 7 bases from V and 4 bases from J, leaving 11 bases between. The CDR3 consists of 13 residues.

The count of this clone is one. V and J are TRBV20-1 and TRBJ2-7; D ambiguous. Per the germline V gene, CDR1 is DFQATT and CDR2 is SNEGSKA (reference sequence). This CDR3 has 11 residues. The V and J ends lost 2 bases and 3 bases respectively, with 5 bases between them. The CDR3 sequence: CSARTSYEQYF. The CDR3 nucleotides read TGCAGTGCTAGAACAAGCTACGAGCAGTACTTC.

This clone was counted at least ten times. The chain's CDR3 is CASSHNQGNQPQHF. The CDR3 DNA sequence: TGCGCCAGCAGCCATAACCAGGGGAATCAGCCCCAGCATTTT. The chain recombines TRBV4-1 with TRBJ1-5; a possible D gene is TRBD1 (6 bases). The CDR3 is 14 amino acids. Trimming took 3 bases from V and 4 from J, leaving 10 bases between them. Germline lookup yields CDR1 MGHRA and CDR2 YSYEKL.

The genes are TRBV6-2 or TRBV6-3 and TRBJ2-5, with D tentatively TRBD1 (5 bases). The germline gives CDR1 MNHEY, CDR2 SVGEGT. CDR3 length: 18 residues. The V gene lost 0 bases and the J gene lost 2 bases, with 19 bases spanning the gap. The CDR3 loop reads CASSYSLGGRALQETQYF. The CDR3, as DNA: TGTGCCAGCAGTTACTCGTTGGGTGGCAGGGCCTTACAAGAGACCCAGTACTTC.

The rearrangement links TRBV2 to TRBJ2-1; 10 nucleotides align to TRBD2. The CDR3 sequence is 15 residues long. Trimming removed 7 bases from V and 3 bases from J; junction bases left unmatched: 6. Germline CDR1 reads SNHLY; CDR2 reads FYNNEI. This CDR3 reads CASNGASGSYNEQFF. The CDR3, as DNA: TGTGCCAGCAATGGCGCTAGCGGGAGCTACAATGAGCAGTTCTTC. Drawing the rest from reference TRBV2 and TRBJ2-1, the complete variable domain is EPEVTQTPSHQVTQMGQEVILRCVPISNHLYFYWYRQILGQKVEFLVSFYNNEISEKSEIFDDQFSVERPDGSNFTLKIRSTKLEDSAMYFCASNGASGSYNEQFFGPGTRLTVL.